This T cell receptor beta chain originates from a study of T cells after yellow fever vaccination. From the 5' RACE reads, TCRdb called clonotypes with MiXCR, one entry per CDR3 protein. This table has some 320,000 distinct CDR3 sequences, approximately 8% appearing once. Deletions cut 2 bases from V and 2 bases from J, with 13 bases between. Germline assignment: CDR1 SGHTA and CDR2 FQGNSA. This CDR3 region has 15 residues. This clonotype turned up a few times. The sequencing here drew on CD4+ T cells sorted from PBMCs, taken 5 days after the yellow fever booster vaccination. The J gene is TRBJ2-7, the V gene TRBV7-2; D unclear. The receptor's source is a man between 18 and 35 years old who received the YFV17D yellow fever vaccine. This chain's CDR3 is CASSLWALEAYEQYF. In DNA form, the CDR3 reads TGTGCCAGCAGCTTATGGGCCCTCGAGGCCTACGAGCAGTACTTC.